This passage covers 14 T cell receptor beta chains from one sample sequenced in a study of blood T cell repertoires in COVID-19. TCRdb's table, derived via immunoSEQ multiplex PCR, lists solely in-frame clones and lacks some. The sample has 200,000 to 300,000 clones, 65% to 90% seen once. The sequenced material came from PBMCs or T cells enriched from blood (not recorded which). The receptors shown here come from a woman in her fifties or sixties with acute COVID-19.

The chain recombines TRBV3-1 (or the pseudogene TRBV3-2) with TRBJ2-7; the match to TRBD1 covers 7 bases. The V and J ends lost 4 bases and 6 bases, in that order; junction bases with no gene match: 12. The germline gives CDR1 LGHDT, CDR2 YNNKEL (reference sequence). The CDR3 is 15 amino acids. In nucleotides, the CDR3 is TGTGCCAGCAGCCCATCCCCGGGAAGGGGGCGCGAGCAGTACTTC. This translates into CASSPSPGRGREQYF.

The chain couples TRBV30 to TRBJ2-7, with no clear D. Germline CDR1 reads GTSNPN; CDR2 reads SVGIG (reference sequence). This CDR3 comprises 14 residues. Trimming took 0 bases from V and 2 from J, leaving 11 bases between them. The CDR3 sequence is CAWSVSHITYEQYF. Written as DNA, the CDR3 is TGTGCCTGGAGTGTATCGCACATCACCTACGAGCAGTACTTC.

This chain links TRBV12-5 with TRBJ1-2; D perhaps matches TRBD1 (5 bases). V lost 4 bases and J 13 bases, leaving 16 bases between the germline ends. Germline CDR1 and CDR2: LGHNT and FRNRAP. This CDR3 comprises 12 residues. This chain's CDR3 is CASGWDSGGGTF. The CDR3, as DNA: TGTGCTAGTGGTTGGGACTCCGGCGGGGGCACCTTC.

The chain recombines TRBV7-8 with TRBJ1-1; D gene uncertain. V was cut by 5 bases and J by 1 base, with 11 bases left in between. Germline V CDR1 and CDR2: SGHVS, FQNEAQ. The CDR3 is 14 amino acids. This chain's CDR3 is CASSAQSGNTEAFF. CDR3 DNA sequence: TGTGCCAGCAGCGCTCAATCGGGGAACACTGAAGCTTTCTTT.

The chain links TRBV2 to TRBJ1-2; TRBD1 matches at 8 bases. The CDR3 extends over 15 amino acids. Germline CDR1 and CDR2: SNHLY and FYNNEI. The J segment lost 4 bases and the V segment lost 8 bases, leaving 12 bases of the junction unmatched. The DNA of the CDR3 is TGTGCCAGCTATATTAGTGACAGGGGACCCTATGGCTACACCTTC. It codes for CASYISDRGPYGYTF.

The CDR3: CASSPLDRGNTIYF. For the CDR3, the DNA is TGTGCCAGCAGCCCCCTGGACAGGGGAAACACCATATATTTT. This sequence joins TRBV14 and TRBJ1-3; 7 positions agree with TRBD1. Trimming took 4 bases from V and 4 from J; bases not matched to a gene: 4. Per the germline V gene, CDR1 is SGHDN and CDR2 is FVKESK. This CDR3 has 14 residues.

V is TRBV5-1 and J is TRBJ1-1; TRBD1 aligns across 9 bases. This CDR3 has 15 amino acids. The junction had 5 bases not matched to a gene; V was cut back by 0 bases and J by 5 bases. Germline values: CDR1 SGHRS, CDR2 YFSETQ. The CDR3 region is CASSLEQGARTEAFF. In DNA, the CDR3 is TGCGCCAGCAGCTTGGAACAGGGGGCTCGTACTGAAGCTTTCTTT. Based on the CDR3 plus reference TRBV5-1 and TRBJ1-1, the full variable domain is KAGVTQTPRYLIKTRGQQVTLSCSPISGHRSVSWYQQTPGQGLQFLFEYFSETQRNKGNFPGRFSGRQFSNSRSEMNVSTLELGDSALYLCASSLEQGARTEAFFGQGTRLTVV.

The CDR3 is CASSQGGVNTEAFF. The CDR3 DNA sequence: TGTGCCAGCAGCCAGGGGGGAGTTAACACTGAAGCTTTCTTT. The chain is built from TRBV3-1 (or the pseudogene TRBV3-2) and TRBJ1-1, with D perhaps TRBD1 (5 bases). With 3 bases removed from V and 2 bases from J, the gap between germline ends came to 10 bases. The CDR3 is 14 amino acids. Germline assignment: CDR1 LGHDT and CDR2 YNNKEL (reference sequence).

The V and J genes are TRBV4-3 and TRBJ1-5, with a tentative D call TRBD1 (5 bases). The CDR3 covers 15 residues. V lost 4 bases and J lost 6, with 16 bases in between. CDR1 is LGHNA and CDR2 is YSLEER in the germline V gene. The CDR3 loop is CASSPHPGGGQPQHF. The CDR3 DNA reads TGCGCCAGCAGCCCCCACCCCGGGGGGGGTCAGCCCCAGCATTTT.

The genes are TRBV18 and TRBJ1-1; maybe TRBD1 (5 bases). The CDR3 loop spans 15 amino acids. V was cut by 2 bases and J by 1 base, with 11 bases left in between. CDR1 and CDR2 from the germline V gene are KGHSH and LQKENI. CDR3 residues: CASSPLQEPNTEAFF. For the CDR3, the DNA is TGTGCCAGCTCACCATTACAGGAACCGAACACTGAAGCTTTCTTT.

The genes are TRBV3-1 (or the pseudogene TRBV3-2) and TRBJ2-3; 8 nucleotides align to TRBD2. Germline lookup yields CDR1 LGHDT and CDR2 YNNKEL (reference sequence). The CDR3 has 15 amino acids. V dropped 2 bases and J dropped 8; count of bases not matched to a gene: 9. The CDR3 protein is CASSQRGLEGGTQYF. In nucleotides, the CDR3 is TGTGCCAGCAGCCAACGGGGACTAGAAGGCGGTACGCAGTATTTT.

The genes are TRBV2 and TRBJ1-2; tentatively, D is TRBD1 (6 bases). The CDR3 extends over 15 amino acids. The ends were cut back, 2 bases at V and 4 bases at J, with 14 bases in the middle. CDR1 SNHLY and CDR2 FYNNEI come from the germline V gene. CDR3 sequence reads: CASSEPQGMVYGYTF. The DNA of the CDR3 is TGTGCCAGCAGTGAACCTCAGGGGATGGTCTATGGCTACACCTTC.

V usage is TRBV7-6 and J usage is TRBJ1-2, with 10 bases lining up with TRBD1. Germline V gene lookup returns CDR1 SGHVS and CDR2 FNYEAQ. The length of the CDR3 is 16 residues. V lost 5 bases, J lost 1 base, and 7 bases stayed unmatched. The CDR3 protein is CASSPYGQGVNYGYTF. The CDR3, as DNA: TGTGCCAGCAGCCCCTACGGACAGGGGGTTAACTATGGCTACACCTTC.

This clone appeared a single time. The chain joins TRBV5-1 to TRBJ2-2, with a tentative D call TRBD2 (6 bases). Germline assignment: CDR1 SGHRS and CDR2 YFSETQ. The V gene lost 0 bases and the J gene lost 6 bases, with 9 bases spanning the gap. The CDR3 spans 14 residues. The CDR3 DNA follows: TGCGCCAGCAGCTTGGAGGGAGGACCCGGGGAGCTGTTTTTT. It yields the protein CASSLEGGPGELFF.